This TCR beta chain is drawn from a study of CD8 T cells in ankylosing spondylitis. The table lists this clonotype with many counts. No antigen is known for it. With molecular barcodes, quantitative 5'-RACE was used to make the TCR beta libraries. TCRdb re-analysed the 5' RACE reads in MiXCR, keeping a single row per CDR3 protein. The data contain 300,000 to 350,000 distinct CDR3 sequences, less than 25% of them singletons. The CDR3 sequence is 13 residues long. Germline-derived CDR1 and CDR2 are SGHDT and YYEEEE. V shed 4 bases and J shed 8 bases, with 13 bases lying between them. Study-level points and caveats: A motif in TCR beta, a set of fewer than ten highly homologous variants, appeared characteristic of ankylosing spondylitis blood. Disease-linked clones were reportedly significantly enriched in matched ankylosing spondylitis synovial fluid. In the blood and synovial fluid of reactive arthritis, some motif variants had been previously reported.

The TCR originated in a female donor with ankylosing spondylitis or in good health (not recorded which). The source material was blood, either unsorted or a sorted T cell fraction (not recorded which). The chain employs TRBV5-6 and TRBJ2-1; D might be TRBD1 (5 bases). The CDR3 DNA is TGTGCCAGCAGCCCAAACAGGCGCCATGAGCAGTTCTTC. It is translated as CASSPNRRHEQFF.